The 27 T cell receptor beta chains below come from one sample, sequenced in a study of T-cell reconstitution after alpha-beta-depleted transplantation in children. Preparing the TCRbeta library involved the use of unique molecular identifiers. In TCRdb, the PCR reads were re-called with MiXCR into one record per CDR3 protein. The sample records roughly 200,000 distinct CDR3 sequences, 8% to 10% being singletons. This sample comprised PBMCs from the stem cell graft donor, obtained from the stem cell graft. These receptors all stem from a human donor who donated a stem cell graft to a child with acute lymphoblastic leukemia.

This clonotype was counted a few times. V and J are TRBV20-1 and TRBJ1-2; no clear D gene. The germline CDR1 and CDR2 sequences are DFQATT and SNEGSKA (reference sequence). V gave up 6 bases and J gave up 0 bases, with 11 bases separating them. This CDR3 is 13 amino acids long. The CDR3 DNA follows: TGCAGTGCGCGGGATGTAGCTAACTATGGCTACACCTTC. Encoded protein: CSARDVANYGYTF.

This clonotype was seen more than once but under ten times. The genes are TRBV7-9 and TRBJ2-1, with 9 bases lining up with TRBD1. J gave up 2 bases and V 4 bases, and 6 bases lay outside the gene matches. Germline loops: CDR1 SEHNR, CDR2 FQNEAQ (reference sequence). The CDR3 extends over 16 amino acids. The CDR3 reads CASSSNRGPPYNEQFF. The CDR3 nucleotides read TGTGCCAGCAGCTCGAACAGGGGGCCCCCCTACAATGAGCAGTTCTTC.

V is TRBV12-5 and J is TRBJ2-2, with TRBD1 matching over 8 bases. Germline CDR1 and CDR2: LGHNT and FRNRAP. V lost 2 bases to trimming and J lost 3 bases; unmatched junction nucleotides: 2. CDR3 size: 15 residues. In nucleotides, the CDR3 is TGTGCTAGTGGTTTGTGGACAGGGCACACCGGGGAGCTGTTTTTT. Translation: CASGLWTGHTGELFF. Looking up the rest from reference TRBV12-5 and TRBJ2-2 gives the full variable domain: DARVTQTPRHKVTEMGQEVTMRCQPILGHNTVFWYRQTMMQGLELLAYFRNRAPLDDSGMPKDRFSAEMPDATLATLKIQPSEPRDSAVYFCASGLWTGHTGELFFGEGSRLTVL.

This clonotype was seen many times. The J gene is TRBJ2-3, the V gene TRBV12-3 or TRBV12-4; D remains ambiguous. The CDR3 covers 14 residues. The ends were cut back, 1 base at V and 4 bases at J, with 9 bases in the middle. CDR3 amino acids: CASSLGPVSDTQYF. The CDR3, as DNA: TGTGCCAGCAGTTTAGGACCTGTCTCAGATACGCAGTATTTT.

There are many counts of this clonotype. The chain uses TRBV18 and TRBJ1-5, with D perhaps matching TRBD1 (6 bases). The CDR3 consists of 14 residues. The germline V gene has CDR1 KGHSH and CDR2 LQKENI. V was pared by 3 bases and J by 5 bases, with 11 bases between. The CDR3 DNA reads as TGTGCCAGCTCACCGGGGGCCGAGGATCAGCCCCAGCATTTT. Its translation is CASSPGAEDQPQHF. Full variable domain (missing parts from reference TRBV18 and TRBJ1-5): NAGVMQNPRHLVRRRGQEARLRCSPMKGHSHVYWYRQLPEEGLKFMVYLQKENIIDESGMPKERFSAEFPKEGPSILRIQQVVRGDSAAYFCASSPGAEDQPQHFGDGTRLSIL.

The chain is built from TRBV30 and TRBJ2-7, with D possibly called TRBD1 or TRBD2 (5 bases each). The germline gives CDR1 GTSNPN, CDR2 SVGIG (reference sequence). The germline V and J ends were trimmed by 2 bases and 2 bases, with 10 bases remaining between them. CDR3 size: 13 residues. The CDR3 DNA reads as TGTGCCTGGAGTAGGGACGAACCCTACGAGCAGTACTTC. Protein sequence: CAWSRDEPYEQYF. Based on the CDR3 plus reference TRBV30 and TRBJ2-7, the full variable domain is SQTIHQWPATLVQPVGSPLSLECTVEGTSNPNLYWYRQAAGRGLQLLFYSVGIGQISSEVPQNLSASRPQDRQFILSSKKLLLSDSGFYLCAWSRDEPYEQYFGPGTRLTVT.

This chain joins TRBV6-2 or TRBV6-3 and TRBJ2-7, with TRBD1 identical over 8 bases. Germline CDR1 MNHEY, CDR2 SVGEGT. J gave up 4 bases and V 2 bases, and 4 bases lay outside the gene matches. CDR3 size: 14 residues. The CDR3 loop is CASSYPGGGYEQYF. CDR3 sequence (DNA): TGTGCCAGCAGTTACCCAGGGGGCGGATACGAGCAGTACTTC.

The CDR3 DNA is TGTGCCAGCAGCCCAACCCAGGCTCAGGGGGCAAACATTCAGTACTTC. Amino acid sequence: CASSPTQAQGANIQYF. The chain combines TRBV7-9 with TRBJ2-4; the match to TRBD1 covers 8 bases. V lost 5 bases and J lost 6; bases outside the gene matches: 12. CDR3 length equals 16 residues. Germline-derived CDR1 and CDR2 are SEHNR and FQNEAQ (reference sequence).

The chain carries TRBV5-1 and TRBJ1-1; 7 bases align to TRBD1. The junction had 2 bases not matched to a gene; V was cut back by 4 bases and J by 2 bases. Germline V CDR1 and CDR2: SGHRS, YFSETQ. This CDR3 has 13 residues. CDR3 coding DNA: TGCGCCAGCAGCGGACAGGTTAACACTGAAGCTTTCTTT. Translation gives CASSGQVNTEAFF. The variable domain in full, completed from reference TRBV5-1 and TRBJ1-1, reads KAGVTQTPRYLIKTRGQQVTLSCSPISGHRSVSWYQQTPGQGLQFLFEYFSETQRNKGNFPGRFSGRQFSNSRSEMNVSTLELGDSALYLCASSGQVNTEAFFGQGTRLTVV.

This clonotype has only a few counts. The chain couples TRBV6-1 to TRBJ1-2; tentative D call: TRBD1 (5 bases). This CDR3 is 16 amino acids long. Trimming removed 6 bases at V and 0 bases at J, with 17 bases between. Germline assignment: CDR1 MNHNS and CDR2 SASEGT. The CDR3 coding sequence is TGTGCCAGCAGCCGGGACCAGGGCGGCCCTAACTATGGCTACACCTTC. It yields the protein CASSRDQGGPNYGYTF.

V gene TRBV20-1 combines with J gene TRBJ1-2; D unclear. There are 13 residues in the CDR3. Germline CDR1 DFQATT, CDR2 SNEGSKA (reference sequence). V gave up 4 bases and J gave up 4 bases, with 13 bases separating them. CDR3: CSAMYPGRYGYTF. The CDR3 DNA reads TGCAGTGCTATGTACCCAGGCCGCTATGGCTACACCTTC.

The chain has TRBV14 and TRBJ1-1; D is possibly TRBD1 (5 bases). This CDR3 region has 14 residues. Trimming stripped 1 base from V and 4 bases from J, with 10 bases between. The V gene's germline CDR1 is SGHDN and CDR2 FVKESK. The CDR3 is CASSQAGLGTEAFF. CDR3 in DNA: TGTGCCAGCAGCCAAGCAGGGTTGGGCACTGAAGCTTTCTTT.

There are many counts of this clonotype. This chain uses TRBV20-1 with TRBJ2-7; 8 positions agree with TRBD1. The ends lost 3 bases at V and 1 base at J; junction bases unmatched: 5. Germline-derived CDR1 and CDR2 are DFQATT and SNEGSKA (reference sequence). The CDR3 runs 14 residues. CDR3: CSARGQASSYEQYF. CDR3 nucleotides: TGCAGTGCTAGGGGACAGGCGAGTTCCTACGAGCAGTACTTC.

This sequence joins TRBV9 and TRBJ2-1, with 15 bases matching TRBD2. CDR1 and CDR2 (germline): SGDLS, YYNGEE. The CDR3 sequence is 16 residues long. With V trimmed by 3 bases and J by 7 bases, 5 bases remained unmatched. The chain's CDR3 is CASSARTSGGENEQFF. The CDR3, as DNA: TGTGCCAGCAGCGCAAGGACTAGCGGGGGGGAAAATGAGCAGTTCTTC.

This clonotype was observed many times. The chain is built from TRBV7-2 and TRBJ1-1, with D possibly matching TRBD1 (6 bases). Germline values: CDR1 SGHTA, CDR2 FQGNSA. Deletions cut 6 bases from V and 0 bases from J, with 8 bases between. The length of the CDR3 is 13 residues. Here the CDR3 DNA reads TGTGCCAGCAGGGACAGCCTGAACACTGAAGCTTTCTTT. Translated: CASRDSLNTEAFF.

This clonotype was observed a handful of times. The rearrangement joins TRBV4-3 to TRBJ2-5, with D maybe TRBD2 (5 bases). The CDR3 runs 13 residues. V dropped 1 base and J dropped 4 bases, with 7 bases sitting between them. The germline V gene encodes CDR1 LGHNA and CDR2 YSLEER. The CDR3 here is CASSQGEGETQYF. CDR3 sequence (DNA): TGCGCCAGCAGCCAAGGAGAGGGAGAGACCCAGTACTTC.

This clonotype appeared many times. The chain uses TRBV2 and TRBJ1-2, with D possibly TRBD1 on 5 matching bases. Trimming shortened V by 7 bases and J by 2 bases, and 8 bases separated the two germline ends. This CDR3 has 12 residues. In germline, CDR1 is SNHLY, CDR2 FYNNEI. This chain's CDR3 is CASTRDNYGYTF. CDR3 coding DNA: TGTGCCAGCACTAGGGACAACTATGGCTACACCTTC.

This clonotype was detected many times. This rearrangement joins TRBV10-3 to TRBJ2-2; unclear D gene. V was pared by 7 bases and J by 5 bases, with 20 bases between. The CDR3 contains 16 residues. Germline CDR1 reads ENHRY; CDR2 reads SYGVKD. The CDR3 loop reads CAIKGDKGFGTGELFF. DNA for the CDR3: TGTGCCATCAAAGGCGATAAGGGCTTCGGGACCGGGGAGCTGTTTTTT.

This clonotype was observed many times. The chain combines TRBV20-1 with TRBJ1-1; no firm D call. In germline, CDR1 is DFQATT, CDR2 SNEGSKA (reference sequence). This CDR3 has 11 residues. Trimming took 5 bases from V and 3 from J, leaving 7 bases between them. This chain's CDR3 is CSAPLDTEAFF. The CDR3 DNA follows: TGCAGTGCTCCTCTGGACACTGAAGCTTTCTTT.

This clonotype was seen more than once but under ten times. The V call is TRBV2, the J call TRBJ1-4, with unresolved D. The CDR3 is made up of 13 amino acids. The germline gives CDR1 SNHLY, CDR2 FYNNEI. The V end lost 8 bases, the J end lost 8 bases, and 15 bases lay between the germline ends. The CDR3 bases are TGTGCCAGCTTAGCTCTCAGTAACGAAAAACTGTTTTTT. It is translated as CASLALSNEKLFF.

In its sample, this clonotype was seen a few times. CDR3 sequence reads: CASGPGQISSTDTQYF. CDR3 DNA: TGCGCCAGCGGACCAGGACAGATTTCTAGCACAGATACGCAGTATTTT. V usage is TRBV5-1 and J usage is TRBJ2-3, with D tentatively TRBD1 (6 bases). This CDR3 is 16 amino acids long. V was trimmed by 7 bases and J by 0 bases, leaving 18 bases between them. Germline CDR1 is SGHRS and CDR2 is YFSETQ.

This clonotype was found many times. This CDR3 reads CASSLGPGGTDTQYF. The CDR3 DNA sequence: TGCGCCAGCAGCTTGGGACCTGGTGGCACAGATACGCAGTATTTT. The V call is TRBV5-1, the J call TRBJ2-3, with unresolved D. V gave up 0 bases and J gave up 1 base, with 9 bases separating them. Germline V gene lookup returns CDR1 SGHRS and CDR2 YFSETQ. The CDR3 has 15 residues.

This clonotype occurred many times. The chain uses TRBV12-3 or TRBV12-4 and TRBJ1-1, with D possibly being TRBD1 (5 bases). This CDR3 contains 12 residues. Trimming stripped 3 bases from V and 11 bases from J, with 13 bases between. CDR3 nucleotides: TGTGCCAGCAGTTTTACGGGGGTCGGGGCTTTCTTT. Translation gives CASSFTGVGAFF.

The CDR3 sequence is CASSQFSGGGYQETQYF. CDR3 bases: TGTGCCAGCAGCCAATTCTCTGGCGGGGGATACCAAGAGACCCAGTACTTC. This chain links TRBV3-1 with TRBJ2-5; TRBD2 matches 7 bases. Unmatched junction bases numbered 9, after V lost 2 bases and J lost 0 bases. The CDR3 runs to 17 residues. Germline assignment: CDR1 LGHDT and CDR2 YNNKEL (reference sequence).

As concerns this clonotype: One junction end disagrees with the germline gene, perhaps due to a read error. The J gene is TRBJ2-5, the V gene TRBV20-1; TRBD1 is a possible D gene (6 bases). CDR1 and CDR2 (germline): DFQATT, SNEGSKA (reference sequence). The CDR3 loop spans 14 amino acids. Here the CDR3 reads CSAPQLVKGETEYF. CDR3 nucleotides: TGCAGTGCCCCGCAACTAGTAAAGGGGGAGACCGAGTACTTC.

This clonotype has at least ten counts. The chain links TRBV29-1 to TRBJ2-5; 12 bases are a match to TRBD2. With V trimmed by 4 bases and J by 4 bases, 7 bases remained unmatched. The length of the CDR3 is 15 residues. Germline V gene lookup returns CDR1 SQVTM and CDR2 ANQGSEA. The CDR3: CSVGATSGGGETQYF. CDR3 in DNA: TGCAGCGTTGGTGCGACTAGCGGGGGAGGAGAGACCCAGTACTTC.

This clonotype was recorded at least ten times. J is TRBJ2-1 and V is TRBV11-1, with D perhaps matching TRBD1 or TRBD2 (6 bases each). The CDR3 is 13 residues long. Germline V CDR1 and CDR2: SGHAT, FQDESV (reference sequence). The V and J ends lost 6 bases and 8 bases respectively, with 14 bases between them. The CDR3 here is CASRKGGWDEQFF. The CDR3 DNA reads as TGTGCCAGCAGAAAGGGGGGATGGGATGAGCAGTTCTTC.